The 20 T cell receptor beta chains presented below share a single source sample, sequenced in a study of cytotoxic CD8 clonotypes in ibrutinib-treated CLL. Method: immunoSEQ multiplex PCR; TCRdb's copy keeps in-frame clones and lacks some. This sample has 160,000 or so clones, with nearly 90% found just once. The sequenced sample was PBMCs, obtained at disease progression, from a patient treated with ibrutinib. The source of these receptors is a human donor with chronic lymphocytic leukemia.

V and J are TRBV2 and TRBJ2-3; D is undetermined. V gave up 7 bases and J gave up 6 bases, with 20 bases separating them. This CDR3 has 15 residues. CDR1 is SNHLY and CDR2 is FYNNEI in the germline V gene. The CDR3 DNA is TGTGCCAGCACTCAAAGCCTAGTCCTCCCGGATACGCAGTATTTT. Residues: CASTQSLVLPDTQYF.

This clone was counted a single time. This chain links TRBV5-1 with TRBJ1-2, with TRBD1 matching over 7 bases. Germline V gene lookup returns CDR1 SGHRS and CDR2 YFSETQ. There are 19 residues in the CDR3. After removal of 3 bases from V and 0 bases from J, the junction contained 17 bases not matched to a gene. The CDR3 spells CASSSLVIRTGTTNYGYTF. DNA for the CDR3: TGCGCCAGCAGCTCGCTGGTCATCCGGACAGGAACGACTAACTATGGCTACACCTTC.

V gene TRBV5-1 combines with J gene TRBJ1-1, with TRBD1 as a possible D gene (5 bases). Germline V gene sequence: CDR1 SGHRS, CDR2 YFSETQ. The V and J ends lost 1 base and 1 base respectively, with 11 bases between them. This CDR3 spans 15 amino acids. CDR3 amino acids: CASSLFQGGNTEAFF. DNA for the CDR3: TGCGCCAGCAGCTTGTTCCAGGGTGGGAACACTGAAGCTTTCTTT.

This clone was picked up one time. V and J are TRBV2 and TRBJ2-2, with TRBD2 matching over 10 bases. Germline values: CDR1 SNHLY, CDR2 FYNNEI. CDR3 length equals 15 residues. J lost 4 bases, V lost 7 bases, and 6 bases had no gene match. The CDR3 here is CASTGASGSTGELFF. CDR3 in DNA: TGTGCCAGCACGGGGGCTAGCGGGAGCACCGGGGAGCTGTTTTTT.

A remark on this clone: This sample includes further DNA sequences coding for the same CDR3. The CDR3 bases are TGCGCCAGCAGCTTCGGCGGGAGCTCCTACGAGCAGTACTTC. Translation: CASSFGGSSYEQYF. V and J are TRBV5-1 and TRBJ2-7; 7 positions match TRBD2. This CDR3 is built from 14 residues. From germline, CDR1 is SGHRS and CDR2 YFSETQ. Germline trimming cut 2 bases from V and 0 bases from J; bases unmatched to any gene: 2.

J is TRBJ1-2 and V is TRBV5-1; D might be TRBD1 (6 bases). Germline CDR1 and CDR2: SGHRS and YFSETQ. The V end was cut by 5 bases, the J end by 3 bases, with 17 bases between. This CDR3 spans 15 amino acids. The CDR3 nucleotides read TGCGCCAGCAGGCCAGACCCCGCAGGGGACTATGGCTACACCTTC. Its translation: CASRPDPAGDYGYTF.

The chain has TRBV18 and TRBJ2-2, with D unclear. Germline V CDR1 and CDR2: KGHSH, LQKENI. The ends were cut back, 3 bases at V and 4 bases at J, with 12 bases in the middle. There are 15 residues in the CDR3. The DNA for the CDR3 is TGTGCCAGCTCACCTACAGTGAAGGGCACCGGGGAGCTGTTTTTT. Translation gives CASSPTVKGTGELFF.

CDR3 bases: TGTGCCAGCAAACGGGGGGATTATGGGGTGAACACTGAAGCTTTCTTT. Residues: CASKRGDYGVNTEAFF. The chain carries TRBV27 and TRBJ1-1, with D perhaps TRBD1 (5 bases). CDR1 is MNHEY, CDR2 SMNVEV, per germline (reference sequence). This CDR3 has 16 residues. The V end was cut by 7 bases, the J end by 0 bases, with 18 bases between.

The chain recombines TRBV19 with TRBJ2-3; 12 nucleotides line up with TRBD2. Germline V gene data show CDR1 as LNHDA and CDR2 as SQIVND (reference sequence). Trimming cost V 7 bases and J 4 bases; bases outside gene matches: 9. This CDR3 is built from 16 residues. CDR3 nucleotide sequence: TGTGCCAGTACCAAGCTGACTAGCGGGAGCTCAGATACGCAGTATTTT. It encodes CASTKLTSGSSDTQYF.

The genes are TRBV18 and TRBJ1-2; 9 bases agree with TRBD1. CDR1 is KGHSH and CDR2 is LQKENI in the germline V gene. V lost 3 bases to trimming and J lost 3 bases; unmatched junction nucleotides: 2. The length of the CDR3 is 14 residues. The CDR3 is CASSPRDRDYGYTF. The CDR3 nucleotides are TGTGCCAGCTCACCCCGGGACAGGGACTATGGCTACACCTTC.

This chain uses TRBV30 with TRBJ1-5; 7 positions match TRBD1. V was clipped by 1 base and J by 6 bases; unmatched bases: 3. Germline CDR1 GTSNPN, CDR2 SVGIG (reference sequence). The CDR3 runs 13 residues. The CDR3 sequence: CAWSDQGGQPQHF. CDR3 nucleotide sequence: TGTGCCTGGAGTGATCAGGGGGGTCAGCCCCAGCATTTT.

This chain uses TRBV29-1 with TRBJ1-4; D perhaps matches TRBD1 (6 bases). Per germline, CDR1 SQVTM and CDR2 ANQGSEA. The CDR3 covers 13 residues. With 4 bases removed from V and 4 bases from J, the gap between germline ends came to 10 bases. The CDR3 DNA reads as TGCAGCGTTGGTGGACAGCTTAATGAAAAACTGTTTTTT. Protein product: CSVGGQLNEKLFF.

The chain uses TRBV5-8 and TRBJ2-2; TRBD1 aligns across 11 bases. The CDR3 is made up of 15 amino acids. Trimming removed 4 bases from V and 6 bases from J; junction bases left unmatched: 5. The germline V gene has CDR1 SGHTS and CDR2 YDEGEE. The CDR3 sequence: CASSRDRGRSGELFF. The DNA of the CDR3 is TGTGCCAGCAGCCGGGACAGGGGGAGATCCGGGGAGCTGTTTTTT. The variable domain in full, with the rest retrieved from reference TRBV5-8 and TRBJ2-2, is EAGVTQSPTHLIKTRGQQATLRCSPISGHTSVYWYQQALGLGLQFLLWYDEGEERNRGNFPPRFSGRQFPNYSSELNVNALELEDSALYLCASSRDRGRSGELFFGEGSRLTVL.

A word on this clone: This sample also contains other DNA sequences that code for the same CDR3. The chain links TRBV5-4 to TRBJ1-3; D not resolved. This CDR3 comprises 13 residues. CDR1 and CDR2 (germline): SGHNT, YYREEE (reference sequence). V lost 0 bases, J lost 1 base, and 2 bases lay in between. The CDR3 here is CASSLVSGNTIYF. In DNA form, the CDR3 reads TGTGCCAGCAGCTTGGTGTCTGGAAACACCATATATTTT.

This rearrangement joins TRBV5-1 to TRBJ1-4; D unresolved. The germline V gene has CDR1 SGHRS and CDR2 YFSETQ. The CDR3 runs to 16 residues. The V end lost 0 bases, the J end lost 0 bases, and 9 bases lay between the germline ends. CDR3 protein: CASSLVSVSTNEKLFF. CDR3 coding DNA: TGCGCCAGCAGCTTGGTTTCCGTTTCAACTAATGAAAAACTGTTTTTT.

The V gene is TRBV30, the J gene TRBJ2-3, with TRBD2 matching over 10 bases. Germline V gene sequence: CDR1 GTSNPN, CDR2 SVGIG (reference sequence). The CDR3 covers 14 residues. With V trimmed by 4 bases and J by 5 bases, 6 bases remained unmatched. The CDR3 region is CAWIRLAGVDTQYF. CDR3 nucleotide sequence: TGTGCCTGGATTAGGCTAGCGGGAGTAGATACGCAGTATTTT.

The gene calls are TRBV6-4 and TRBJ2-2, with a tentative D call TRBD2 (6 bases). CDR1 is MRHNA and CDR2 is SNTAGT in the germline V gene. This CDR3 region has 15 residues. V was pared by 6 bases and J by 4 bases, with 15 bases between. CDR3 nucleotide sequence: TGTGCCAGCAGAAGGGAAGTAGCGGCCACCGGGGAGCTGTTTTTT. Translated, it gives CASRREVAATGELFF.

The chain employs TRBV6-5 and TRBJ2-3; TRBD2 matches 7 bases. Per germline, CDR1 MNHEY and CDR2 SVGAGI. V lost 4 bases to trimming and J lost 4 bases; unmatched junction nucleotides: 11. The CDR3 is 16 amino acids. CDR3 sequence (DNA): TGTGCCAGCAGTTCCACCGAAGCGGGACGGTCAGATACGCAGTATTTT. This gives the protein CASSSTEAGRSDTQYF.

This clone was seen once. CDR3 bases: TGTGCCAGCAGTGACGTGGGAACAGATACGCAGTATTTT. Amino acid sequence: CASSDVGTDTQYF. V and J are TRBV6-4 and TRBJ2-3; D unresolved. This CDR3 is built from 13 residues. CDR1 and CDR2 (germline): MRHNA, SNTAGT. Deletions cut 2 bases from V and 3 bases from J, with 6 bases between.

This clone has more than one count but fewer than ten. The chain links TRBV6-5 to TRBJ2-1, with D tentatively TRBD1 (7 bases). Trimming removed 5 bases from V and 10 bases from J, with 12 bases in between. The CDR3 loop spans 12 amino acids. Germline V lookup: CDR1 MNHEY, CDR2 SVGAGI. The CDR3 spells CASSQGGLEQFF. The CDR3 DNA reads TGTGCCAGCAGTCAGGGGGGTCTCGAGCAGTTCTTC.